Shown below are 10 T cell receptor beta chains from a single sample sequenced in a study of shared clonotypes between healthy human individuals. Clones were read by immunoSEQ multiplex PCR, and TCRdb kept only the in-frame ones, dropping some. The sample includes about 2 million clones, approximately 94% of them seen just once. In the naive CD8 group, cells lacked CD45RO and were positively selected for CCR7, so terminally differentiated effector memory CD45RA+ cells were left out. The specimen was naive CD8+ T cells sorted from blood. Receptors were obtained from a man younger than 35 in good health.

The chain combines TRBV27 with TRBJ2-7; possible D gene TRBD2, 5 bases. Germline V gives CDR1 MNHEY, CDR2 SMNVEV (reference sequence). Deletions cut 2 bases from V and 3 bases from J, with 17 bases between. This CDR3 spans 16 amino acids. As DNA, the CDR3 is TGTGCCAGCAGTTTACGTGGTGGAGGTGAAAACTACGAGCAGTACTTC. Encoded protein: CASSLRGGGENYEQYF.

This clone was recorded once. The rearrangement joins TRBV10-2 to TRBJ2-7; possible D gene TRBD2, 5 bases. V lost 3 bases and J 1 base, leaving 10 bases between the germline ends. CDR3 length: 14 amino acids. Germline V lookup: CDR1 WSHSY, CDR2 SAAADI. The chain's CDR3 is CASSDVGDSYEQYF. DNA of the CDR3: TGCGCCAGCAGTGACGTCGGGGATTCCTACGAGCAGTACTTC.

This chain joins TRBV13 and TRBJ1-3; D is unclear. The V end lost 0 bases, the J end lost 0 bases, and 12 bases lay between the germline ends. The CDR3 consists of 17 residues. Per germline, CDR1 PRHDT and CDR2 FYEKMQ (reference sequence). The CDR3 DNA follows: TGTGCCAGCAGCTTAGGTGACGGAGACTTCTCTGGAAACACCATATATTTT. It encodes CASSLGDGDFSGNTIYF. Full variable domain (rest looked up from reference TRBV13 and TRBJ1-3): AAGVIQSPRHLIKEKRETATLKCYPIPRHDTVYWYQQGPGQDPQFLISFYEKMQSDKGSIPDRFSAQQFSDYHSELNMSSLELGDSALYFCASSLGDGDFSGNTIYFGEGSWLTVV.

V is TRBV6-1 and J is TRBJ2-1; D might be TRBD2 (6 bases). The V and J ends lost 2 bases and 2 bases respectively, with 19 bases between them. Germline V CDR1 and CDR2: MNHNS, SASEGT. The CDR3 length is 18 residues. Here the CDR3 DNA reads TGTGCCAGCAGTGAATGGGTCACCGGGACTCCAGCCTACAATGAGCAGTTCTTC. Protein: CASSEWVTGTPAYNEQFF.

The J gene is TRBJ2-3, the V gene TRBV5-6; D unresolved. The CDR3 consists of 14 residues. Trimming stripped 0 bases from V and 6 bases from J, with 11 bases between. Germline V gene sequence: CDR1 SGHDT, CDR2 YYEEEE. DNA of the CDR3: TGTGCCAGCAGCTTGGAATCTTACGGGGATACGCAGTATTTT. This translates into CASSLESYGDTQYF.

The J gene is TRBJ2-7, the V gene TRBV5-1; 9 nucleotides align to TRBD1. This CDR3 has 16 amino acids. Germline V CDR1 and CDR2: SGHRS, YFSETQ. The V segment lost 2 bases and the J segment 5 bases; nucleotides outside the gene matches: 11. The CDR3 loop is CASSFGTGIKVDEQYF. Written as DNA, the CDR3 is TGCGCCAGCAGCTTCGGGACAGGGATTAAGGTGGACGAGCAGTACTTC.

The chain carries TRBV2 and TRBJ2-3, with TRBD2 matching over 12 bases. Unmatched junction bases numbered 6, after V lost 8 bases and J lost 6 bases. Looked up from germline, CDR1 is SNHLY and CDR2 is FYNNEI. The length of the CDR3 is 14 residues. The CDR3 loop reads CASPLAGGPDTQYF. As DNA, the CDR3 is TGTGCCAGCCCCCTAGCGGGGGGGCCCGATACGCAGTATTTT.

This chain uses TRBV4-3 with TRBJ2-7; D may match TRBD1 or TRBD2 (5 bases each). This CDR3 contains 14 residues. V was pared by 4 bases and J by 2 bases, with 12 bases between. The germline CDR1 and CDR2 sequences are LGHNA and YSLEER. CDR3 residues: CASSPGTEAYEQYF. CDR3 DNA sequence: TGCGCCAGCAGCCCGGGGACGGAGGCCTACGAGCAGTACTTC.

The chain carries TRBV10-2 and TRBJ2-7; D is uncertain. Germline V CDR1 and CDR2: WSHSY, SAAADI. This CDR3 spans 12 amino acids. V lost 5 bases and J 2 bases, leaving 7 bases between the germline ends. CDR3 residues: CASSPVAYEQYF. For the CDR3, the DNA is TGCGCCAGCAGTCCCGTGGCCTACGAGCAGTACTTC.

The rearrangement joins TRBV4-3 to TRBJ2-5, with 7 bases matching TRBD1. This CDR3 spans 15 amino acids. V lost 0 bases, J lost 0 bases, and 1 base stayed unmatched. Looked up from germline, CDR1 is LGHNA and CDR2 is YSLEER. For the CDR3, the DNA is TGCGCCAGCAGCCAAGACGGGACAGACCAAGAGACCCAGTACTTC. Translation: CASSQDGTDQETQYF.